A selection of T cell receptor beta chains follows, all from one sample in a study. Via MiXCR, TCRdb re-called the 5' RACE reads, giving one row per CDR3 protein. The sample lists 6,000 to 7,500 distinct CDR3 sequences, 65% to 85% occurring once. Sequenced: tumor-infiltrating Tregs sorted from the breast tumor. The receptors here all came from a female donor with breast cancer. CDR3s include the opening cysteine and the closing phenylalanine or tryptophan. A D gene is named only where the DNA matches it firmly. Not every row has a clone size; where given, it reads once, few, many or a size class.

J,V,D,size,DNA,CDR3
TRBJ2-7,TRBV10-3,-,-,TGTGCCATCAGCAGCTCCTACGAGCAGTACTTC,CAISSSYEQYF
TRBJ1-5,TRBV12-3/TRBV12-4,-,-,TGTGCCAGCAGTACGACAGGCGGAAATCAGCCCCAGCATTTT,CASSTTGGNQPQHF
TRBJ1-1,TRBV18,TRBD1,once,TGTGCCAGCAGCCCAACCCGGGACAGTGAAGCTTTCTTT,CASSPTRDSEAFF
TRBJ2-3,TRBV5-6,-,-,TGTGCCAGCAGCTCCCTTACGGCAGATACGCAGTATTTT,CASSSLTADTQYF
TRBJ2-3,TRBV10-3,TRBD2,-,TGTGCCATCACTAGCGGGATAGATACGCAGTATTTT,CAITSGIDTQYF
TRBJ1-2,TRBV4-1,-,-,TGCGCCAGCAGCCAAGGCCTCCAGCCTAACTATGGCTACACCTTC,CASSQGLQPNYGYTF
TRBJ2-5,TRBV5-1,TRBD2,-,TGCGCCAGCAGACCACCGGGACTAGCGGTAGAGACCCAGTACTTC,CASRPPGLAVETQYF
TRBJ2-2,TRBV5-1,TRBD1,once,TGCGCCAGCAGCAGACAGGGTGACACCGGGGAGCTGTTTTTT,CASSRQGDTGELFF
TRBJ2-5,TRBV7-8,TRBD2,few,TGTGCCAGCAGCCCCGGACTAGCGGTTCTTCAAGAGACCCAGTACTTC,CASSPGLAVLQETQYF
TRBJ2-7,TRBV12-3/TRBV12-4,TRBD2,-,TGTGCCAGCAGCACAGGACTAGCCGGCTCCTACGAGCAGTACTTC,CASSTGLAGSYEQYF
TRBJ2-3,TRBV5-1,TRBD1,-,TGCGCCAGCAGCCCTGGACAGGGACCAGATACGCAGTATTTT,CASSPGQGPDTQYF
TRBJ2-1,TRBV20-1,-,-,TGCAGTGCTGAGGTATGGTTGGGTGAGCAGTTCTTC,CSAEVWLGEQFF
TRBJ1-2,TRBV3-1,TRBD1,-,TGTGCCAGCAGCCCGACAGGGCTTAACTATGGCTACACCTTC,CASSPTGLNYGYTF
TRBJ1-1,TRBV6-5,-,-,TGTGCCACCCGATCCATCCTCAATCGGGGTGAAGCTTTCTTT,CATRSILNRGEAFF
TRBJ2-3,TRBV12-3/TRBV12-4,TRBD2,-,TGTGCCAGCAGCGGACTAGCAGACAGCACAGATACGCAGTATTTT,CASSGLADSTDTQYF
TRBJ1-5,TRBV2,-,-,TGTGCCAGCAGCCCCGGACAGTTTCAGCCCCAGCATTTT,CASSPGQFQPQHF
TRBJ1-1,TRBV6-1,-,-,TGTGCCAGCAGTAGATTGACTGAAGCTTTCTTT,CASSRLTEAFF
TRBJ2-7,TRBV6-2/TRBV6-3,-,-,TGTGCCAGCAGTGGGCCGGTATACGAGCAGTACTTC,CASSGPVYEQYF
TRBJ2-7,TRBV20-1,TRBD2,-,TGCAGTGCTTGCGACCCCCAAGCGGGGGTGGGATCCGAGCAGTACTTC,CSACDPQAGVGSEQYF
TRBJ2-7,TRBV15,-,-,TGTGCCACCAGCCCGGGACGGGGGGCGCGAATTTACGAGCAGTACTTC,CATSPGRGARIYEQYF
TRBJ1-1,TRBV12-3/TRBV12-4,-,-,TGTGCCAGCAGTTTAGGTCATCGGACTGAAGCTTTCTTT,CASSLGHRTEAFF